The rows below give T cell receptor beta chains drawn from one sample of a study of shared clonotypes between healthy human individuals. Here immunoSEQ multiplex PCR was the method, and the copy in TCRdb shows in-frame clones only, minus some. The data contain around 1.9 million clones, around 93% of them singletons. The specimen sequenced was naive CD8+ T cells from PBMCs. These receptors all come from a man younger than 30 in good health. Some clones in this sample may be carry-over from other donors' samples. The CDR3 runs from the conserved cysteine through the conserved F or W. Each record gives: clone size, J gene, V gene, D gene, CDR3 DNA, CDR3 protein. The D gene is left open where the match is weak. Clone size, where shown, is once, few, many, or a class for clones that have expanded.

abundance: .; j_gene: TRBJ2-2; v_gene: TRBV11-2; d_gene: .; CDR3nt: TGTGCCAGCAGCTCTGGGACGGCGAACACCGGGGAGCTGTTTTTT; CDR3aa: CASSSGTANTGELFF
abundance: few; j_gene: TRBJ1-2; v_gene: TRBV19; d_gene: .; CDR3nt: TGTGCCAGTAGTATCACGGGTATGGATGGCTACACCTTC; CDR3aa: CASSITGMDGYTF
abundance: .; j_gene: TRBJ2-5; v_gene: TRBV27; d_gene: TRBD2; CDR3nt: TGTGCCAGCAGTTCCAGGACTAGCGGGACCCAAGAGACCCAGTACTTC; CDR3aa: CASSSRTSGTQETQYF
abundance: .; j_gene: TRBJ2-7; v_gene: TRBV30; d_gene: TRBD1; CDR3nt: TGTGCCTGGAGTGGAGTCGGGACAGGGGGGTACGAGCAGTACTTC; CDR3aa: CAWSGVGTGGYEQYF
abundance: .; j_gene: TRBJ2-7; v_gene: TRBV6-1; d_gene: TRBD1; CDR3nt: TGTGCCAGCAGTGAATGGACAGGTCCCTCCTACGAGCAGTACTTC; CDR3aa: CASSEWTGPSYEQYF
abundance: .; j_gene: TRBJ2-3; v_gene: TRBV7-9; d_gene: TRBD2; CDR3nt: TGTGCCAGCAGCTTACCGGCAAATAGCGGGCCAAGGGGAGATACGCAGTATTTT; CDR3aa: CASSLPANSGPRGDTQYF
abundance: few; j_gene: TRBJ1-1; v_gene: TRBV27; d_gene: TRBD1; CDR3nt: TGTGCCAGCAGTTTGAGGGACAGGGGAGCTGAAGCTTTCTTT; CDR3aa: CASSLRDRGAEAFF
abundance: .; j_gene: TRBJ1-6; v_gene: TRBV4-1; d_gene: TRBD1; CDR3nt: TGCGCCAGCAGCCAAGAAAGGGGACAGGGTAATTCACCCCTCCACTTT; CDR3aa: CASSQERGQGNSPLHF
abundance: .; j_gene: TRBJ2-1; v_gene: TRBV19; d_gene: TRBD2; CDR3nt: TGTGCCAGTAGTATATCCCCCCCGGGTGGGGAGGGCAATGAGCAGTTCTTC; CDR3aa: CASSISPPGGEGNEQFF
abundance: once; j_gene: TRBJ2-6; v_gene: TRBV5-1; d_gene: .; CDR3nt: TGCGCCAGCAGCCCGCAACGGGTCGACTCTGGGGCCAACGTCCTGACTTTC; CDR3aa: CASSPQRVDSGANVLTF
abundance: .; j_gene: TRBJ2-1; v_gene: TRBV7-8; d_gene: TRBD2; CDR3nt: TGTGCCAGCAGCTTAGCCGTGACTAGCGGGCAGCATGAGCAGTTCTTC; CDR3aa: CASSLAVTSGQHEQFF
abundance: .; j_gene: TRBJ1-2; v_gene: TRBV11-2; d_gene: .; CDR3nt: TGTGCCAGCAGCTTAGGCCGGGGAGCCTTGGAGGATGGCTACACCTTC; CDR3aa: CASSLGRGALEDGYTF
abundance: .; j_gene: TRBJ1-6; v_gene: TRBV7-9; d_gene: .; CDR3nt: TGTGCCAGCACCACAGTGTCTCCCCTCCACTTT; CDR3aa: CASTTVSPLHF
abundance: .; j_gene: TRBJ2-1; v_gene: TRBV4-2; d_gene: TRBD2; CDR3nt: TGTGCCAGCAGCCAAGATCGCCGACTAGCGGGCCGGCAAAGCTCCTACAATGAGCAGTTCTTC; CDR3aa: CASSQDRRLAGRQSSYNEQFF
abundance: once; j_gene: TRBJ2-7; v_gene: TRBV21-1; d_gene: .; CDR3nt: TGTGCCAGCAGCAAAGCGGACTCCTCCTACGAGCAGTACTTC; CDR3aa: CASSKADSSYEQYF
abundance: once; j_gene: TRBJ2-7; v_gene: TRBV4-3; d_gene: TRBD2; CDR3nt: TGCGCCAGCAGCGCCGGGACTAGCGGGAGGGCCGTCCCCTACGAGCAGTACTTC; CDR3aa: CASSAGTSGRAVPYEQYF
abundance: .; j_gene: TRBJ2-6; v_gene: TRBV9; d_gene: TRBD1; CDR3nt: TGTGCCAGCAGCGTAGCCCTGACAGGGGGCAAGGGCGTCCTGACTTTC; CDR3aa: CASSVALTGGKGVLTF
abundance: few; j_gene: TRBJ1-1; v_gene: TRBV2; d_gene: .; CDR3nt: TGTGCCAGAAGACAAGATGAAGCTTTCTTT; CDR3aa: CARRQDEAFF
abundance: .; j_gene: TRBJ2-7; v_gene: TRBV7-2; d_gene: .; CDR3nt: TGTGCCAGCAGCAATGGACAGAACTACGAGCAGTACTTC; CDR3aa: CASSNGQNYEQYF